A single T cell receptor (beta chain) is shown here with its context. Its antigen is unidentified. The data were taken from a study of blood T cells in healthy people across ages. Study at large: The template switching approach captured approximately one barcoded beta molecule for every two T cells.

The ends lost 5 bases at V and 10 bases at J; junction bases unmatched: 10. This CDR3 is 14 amino acids long. The germline V gene has CDR1 LNHDA and CDR2 SQIVND (reference sequence). Total RNA was isolated from each sample in quantities of at least 5.5 micrograms. Primers used in a second PCR of about 7 to 11 cycles were a sample-barcoded 5' primer and a J-beta primer mix. TCRdb independently ran MiXCR on the 5' RACE reads; one entry per CDR3 protein. Of around 900,000 distinct CDR3 sequences in the sample, roughly 26% are singletons; the top ten hold approximately 15%. General study points: Comparison with aged donors showed that long-lived donors had more naive CD4+ cells and higher diversity. Possibly confounding the expanded clonotype changes was the fact that donor CMV status was unknown.

The sequence came from a woman older than 75 in good health. Sequencing was performed on blood. This chain uses TRBV19 with TRBJ2-1; 8 bases are a match to TRBD1. The CDR3 sequence is CASSLFSGGIEQFF. CDR3 DNA: TGTGCCAGTAGTCTCTTCTCAGGGGGCATCGAGCAGTTCTTC.